A selection of T cell receptor beta chains follows, all from one sample in a study of blood T cells in healthy people across ages. TCRdb reanalysed the 5' RACE reads using MiXCR and keeps one entry per CDR3 protein. The sample shows about 1.1 million distinct CDR3 sequences, 35% to 40% of them seen only once. The sample consisted of blood. The receptors stem from a man in his late teens or twenties in good health. Each CDR3 is given with its conserved first and last residue. The order of the fields is clone size, D gene, V gene, CDR3 length, J gene, CDR3 protein, CDR3 DNA. The D gene is left open where the match is weak. A row's size may be missing; if present it is once, few, many or a size class.

>NA|TRBD1|TRBV5-1|16|TRBJ1-2
CASSKEVQGVNYGYTF
TGCGCCAGCAGCAAGGAGGTACAGGGGGTAAACTATGGCTACACCTTC
>NA|NA|TRBV6-2/TRBV6-3|18|TRBJ2-3
CASSYETEGSSFADTQYF
TGTGCCAGCAGTTACGAAACGGAGGGATCCAGTTTCGCAGATACGCAGTATTTT
>few|NA|TRBV5-1|13|TRBJ2-4
CASSFNTGTLQYF
TGCGCCAGCAGCTTCAACACCGGGACTCTTCAGTACTTC
>NA|NA|TRBV9|14|TRBJ1-6
CASSVEGWNSPLHF
TGTGCCAGCAGCGTAGAGGGTTGGAATTCACCCCTCCACTTT
>NA|TRBD1|TRBV29-1|12|TRBJ1-1
CSGGQGNTEAFF
TGCAGCGGGGGACAGGGGAACACTGAAGCTTTCTTT
>NA|NA|TRBV20-1|14|TRBJ1-5
CSAERGDSNQPQHF
TGCAGTGCAGAGAGAGGGGATAGCAATCAGCCCCAGCATTTT
>NA|NA|TRBV5-1|13|TRBJ1-4
CASSLEFREKLFF
TGCGCCAGCAGCTTGGAATTTCGGGAAAAACTGTTTTTT
>NA|TRBD1|TRBV20-1|13|TRBJ2-5
CSARGQVEETQYF
TGCAGTGCGCGGGGACAGGTAGAAGAGACCCAGTACTTC
>few|TRBD2|TRBV2|16|TRBJ2-1
CASSDSGGSSYNEQFF
TGTGCCAGCAGTGATAGCGGGGGGAGCTCCTACAATGAGCAGTTCTTC
>NA|NA|TRBV14|15|TRBJ2-3
CASSRGSIGTDTQYF
TGTGCCAGCAGTCGAGGCAGCATCGGCACAGATACGCAGTATTTT
>many|NA|TRBV18|14|TRBJ1-1
CASSPRGRDTEAFF
TGTGCCAGCAGCCCCAGGGGTAGAGACACTGAAGCTTTCTTT
>few|TRBD1|TRBV5-4|15|TRBJ1-2
CASSTRTGTNYGYTF
TGTGCCAGCAGCACACGGACAGGGACTAACTATGGCTACACCTTC
>few|NA|TRBV7-9|12|TRBJ2-1
CASSFQGDEQFF
TGTGCCAGCAGCTTTCAGGGAGATGAGCAGTTCTTC
>NA|NA|TRBV27|16|TRBJ1-6
CASSLVSGAYNSPLHF
TGTGCCAGCAGCCTCGTGTCAGGAGCCTATAATTCACCCCTCCACTTT
>NA|TRBD2|TRBV2|16|TRBJ2-1
CASSLTSGGSKNEQFF
TGTGCCAGCAGTCTGACTAGCGGGGGTTCAAAGAATGAGCAGTTCTTC
>NA|TRBD2|TRBV20-1|14|TRBJ2-1
CSAAPGLAANEQFF
TGCAGTGCTGCCCCGGGACTAGCGGCGAATGAGCAGTTCTTC
>NA|NA|TRBV9|13|TRBJ1-4
CASSVNSGEKLFF
TGTGCCAGCAGCGTTAACAGCGGCGAAAAACTGTTTTTT
>NA|NA|TRBV20-1|13|TRBJ1-2
CSAPYALGAGYTF
TGCAGTGCTCCTTATGCTTTGGGTGCGGGCTACACCTTC
>NA|TRBD2|TRBV11-2|17|TRBJ2-7
CASSLWASGASYNEQYF
TGTGCCAGCAGCTTGTGGGCCAGCGGGGCTTCCTACAATGAGCAGTACTTC
>few|NA|TRBV2|16|TRBJ2-7
CASSEFQGRWPYEQYF
TGTGCCAGCAGTGAATTTCAGGGACGGTGGCCCTACGAGCAGTACTTC
>NA|NA|TRBV7-9|16|TRBJ2-4
CASSSFRTVAKNIQYF
TGTGCCAGCAGCTCCTTCCGGACAGTAGCCAAAAACATTCAGTACTTC
>NA|TRBD1|TRBV6-5|15|TRBJ1-2
CASSKGDRRYYGYTF
TGTGCCAGCAGTAAAGGGGACAGGCGATACTATGGCTACACCTTC
>NA|NA|TRBV5-1|14|TRBJ1-1
CASSSGFENTEAFF
TGCGCCAGCAGCTCCGGGTTTGAGAACACTGAAGCTTTCTTT
>NA|TRBD1|TRBV9|15|TRBJ1-2
CASSGGGTATYGYTF
TGTGCCAGCAGCGGCGGGGGGACAGCAACTTATGGCTACACCTTC
>NA|TRBD2|TRBV14|18|TRBJ2-3
CASSQGLAGGSSTDTQYF
TGTGCCAGCAGCCAAGGACTAGCGGGGGGTTCGAGTACAGATACGCAGTATTTT
>NA|NA|TRBV12-3/TRBV12-4|15|TRBJ2-2
CASSLTQGYTGELFF
TGTGCCAGCAGTTTAACCCAGGGGTACACCGGGGAGCTGTTTTTT
>few|NA|TRBV5-6|12|TRBJ2-3
CASSLNVDTQYF
TGTGCCAGCAGCTTGAATGTGGATACGCAGTATTTT
>many|TRBD2|TRBV7-2|16|TRBJ2-1
CASSLGRGSSYNEQFF
TGTGCCAGCAGTTTAGGGCGGGGGAGCTCCTACAATGAGCAGTTCTTC
>few|NA|TRBV20-1|13|TRBJ1-1
CSARALVDTEAFF
TGCAGTGCTAGGGCCTTGGTGGACACTGAAGCTTTCTTT
>NA|TRBD2|TRBV12-3/TRBV12-4|14|TRBJ2-7
CASSFERGYNEQYF
TGTGCCAGCAGTTTTGAGCGGGGCTACAATGAGCAGTACTTC
>many|NA|TRBV9|13|TRBJ2-3
CASSAGPPDTQYF
TGTGCCAGCAGCGCCGGTCCCCCAGATACGCAGTATTTT
>NA|NA|TRBV20-1|14|TRBJ1-1
CSALISGLQTEAFF
TGCAGTGCCTTAATTTCGGGTTTGCAGACTGAAGCTTTCTTT
>NA|NA|TRBV12-3/TRBV12-4|14|TRBJ2-4
CASSLATGGDIQYF
TGTGCCAGCAGTTTAGCGACAGGAGGAGACATTCAGTACTTC
>NA|NA|TRBV15|13|TRBJ2-2
CATRATATGELFF
TGTGCCACCAGAGCCACAGCCACCGGGGAGCTGTTTTTT